The 28 T cell receptor beta chains below come from one sample, sequenced in a study of regulatory and conventional T cells in RAG deficiency. Generated by immunoSEQ multiplex PCR, the TCRdb table keeps only in-frame clones and is missing some. Here the sample spans 30,000 to 40,000 clones, around 76% being singletons. Genomic DNA came from blood conventional CD4+ T cells gated CD25-low CD127-high. The same sample was also studied in work on regulatory T cells. In that study: Amplification used 52 TRBV primers and 13 TRBJ primers.

The material sequenced was CD4+ effector T cells sorted from blood. The receptor set was obtained from a human donor in good health.

The chain joins TRBV29-1 to TRBJ2-1; either TRBD1 or TRBD2 may fit D (6 bases each). Trimming shortened V by 1 base and J by 5 bases, and 12 bases separated the two germline ends. This CDR3 comprises 14 residues. The germline V gene has CDR1 SQVTM and CDR2 ANQGSEA. The CDR3 nucleotides read TGCAGCGTTGAAGTTCGGGGGCCGGACAATGAGCAGTTCTTC. This sequence encodes CSVEVRGPDNEQFF.

This clone was counted a few times. The DNA for the CDR3 is TGTGCCAGCAGCGTAGCTCCGACAGACTTCTACGAGCAGTACTTC. Amino acids: CASSVAPTDFYEQYF. The rearrangement uses TRBV9 and TRBJ2-7; TRBD1 is a possible D gene (5 bases). The CDR3 is 15 residues long. Germline CDR1 is SGDLS and CDR2 is YYNGEE. Trimming cost V 0 bases and J 3 bases, with 13 bases left between them.

The chain carries TRBV5-1 and TRBJ2-5; 13 bases match TRBD2. V dropped 4 bases and J dropped 5; count of bases not matched to a gene: 14. The CDR3 loop spans 18 amino acids. The V gene's germline CDR1 is SGHRS and CDR2 YFSETQ. CDR3 amino acids: CASSRESTSGGAGETQYF. In nucleotides, the CDR3 is TGCGCCAGCAGCCGCGAGTCAACTAGCGGGGGGGCCGGGGAGACCCAGTACTTC.

This clone turned up a few times. V gene TRBV7-9 combines with J gene TRBJ1-2; D is perhaps TRBD1 (5 bases). V dropped 5 bases and J dropped 4 bases, with 11 bases sitting between them. The CDR3 has 13 residues. Germline values: CDR1 SEHNR, CDR2 FQNEAQ (reference sequence). The CDR3 here is CASSGRDPYGYTF. CDR3 DNA sequence: TGTGCCAGCAGCGGAAGGGACCCCTATGGCTACACCTTC.

This rearrangement joins TRBV15 to TRBJ1-2; the match to TRBD1 covers 10 bases. The CDR3 sequence is 15 residues long. J was trimmed by 4 bases and V by 5 bases; bases with no gene match: 7. Germline V gene data show CDR1 as LNHNV and CDR2 as YYDKDF (reference sequence). CDR3 coding DNA: TGTGCCACCAGCGGGGGGACAGGGGCCATCTATGGCTACACCTTC. It yields the protein CATSGGTGAIYGYTF.

The rearrangement links TRBV6-6 to TRBJ2-3, with TRBD2 matching 7 bases. This CDR3 is 15 amino acids long. Trimming removed 2 bases from V and 2 bases from J; junction bases left unmatched: 4. The germline V gene encodes CDR1 MNHNY and CDR2 SVGAGI (reference sequence). This CDR3 is CASSYGGGDTDTQYF. Written as DNA, the CDR3 is TGTGCCAGCAGTTACGGTGGGGGGGACACAGATACGCAGTATTTT.

This clone was observed a single time. The chain links TRBV30 to TRBJ2-5, with TRBD1 matching 8 bases. V lost 8 bases, J lost 5 bases, and 16 bases stayed unmatched. Germline V lookup: CDR1 GTSNPN, CDR2 SVGIG (reference sequence). The CDR3 consists of 15 residues. As DNA, the CDR3 is TGTGCCCAATCGGTCCAGGGGGCGATTACCGAGACCCAGTACTTC. Translation gives CAQSVQGAITETQYF.

The genes are TRBV5-5 and TRBJ2-7; TRBD2 agrees at 7 bases. This CDR3 is 19 amino acids long. J lost 0 bases, V lost 4 bases, and 19 bases had no gene match. Germline V gene data show CDR1 as SGHKS and CDR2 as YYEKEE (reference sequence). The CDR3 bases are TGTGCCAGCAGCCTGGGACTTGGGGAGGGAGGGGCGAGCTCCTACGAGCAGTACTTC. It codes for CASSLGLGEGGASSYEQYF. The whole variable domain, remainder taken from reference TRBV5-5 and TRBJ2-7, is DAGVTQSPTHLIKTRGQQVTLRCSPISGHKSVSWYQQVLGQGPQFIFQYYEKEERGRGNFPDRFSARQFPNYSSELNVNALLLGDSALYLCASSLGLGEGGASSYEQYFGPGTRLTVT.

The gene calls are TRBV7-2 and TRBJ1-2; 7 nucleotides match TRBD1. The length of the CDR3 is 18 residues. Germline trimming cut 2 bases from V and 8 bases from J; bases unmatched to any gene: 20. Germline assignment: CDR1 SGHTA and CDR2 FQGNSA. As DNA, the CDR3 is TGTGCCAGCAGCTTAAGTTCTCGGGACAGAACCGTGTTGCGAGGCTACACCTTC. As protein: CASSLSSRDRTVLRGYTF.

The chain couples TRBV2 to TRBJ2-5; D is perhaps TRBD2 (6 bases). CDR3 length: 17 amino acids. V was pared by 1 base and J by 9 bases, with 24 bases between. Germline lookup yields CDR1 SNHLY and CDR2 FYNNEI. The CDR3 is CASSEGARESPGYPQYF. The CDR3 region has the DNA TGTGCCAGCAGTGAAGGGGCACGGGAGAGCCCGGGGTATCCCCAGTACTTC.

The genes are TRBV10-3 and TRBJ1-1; D not certain. Trimming stripped 5 bases from V and 7 bases from J, with 11 bases between. CDR1 is ENHRY and CDR2 is SYGVKD in the germline V gene. CDR3 length equals 12 residues. Here the CDR3 DNA reads TGTGCCATCAGTCCTCAGTCCGGTGAAGCTTTCTTT. Translation gives CAISPQSGEAFF.

The chain uses TRBV5-6 and TRBJ1-5; D may be TRBD1 (5 bases). V was pared by 0 bases and J by 5 bases, with 9 bases between. Germline V gene lookup returns CDR1 SGHDT and CDR2 YYEEEE. This CDR3 spans 14 amino acids. The CDR3 here is CASSLDGAHQPQHF. For the CDR3, the DNA is TGTGCCAGCAGCTTGGACGGGGCCCATCAGCCCCAGCATTTT.

This chain joins TRBV29-1 and TRBJ1-1; D not resolved. CDR3 length: 14 residues. Trimming removed 4 bases at V and 2 bases at J, with 14 bases between. Germline V gene sequence: CDR1 SQVTM, CDR2 ANQGSEA. CDR3 amino acids: CSVVNRVINTEAFF. In nucleotides, the CDR3 is TGCAGCGTTGTTAATAGGGTGATAAACACTGAAGCTTTCTTT.

This sequence joins TRBV9 and TRBJ2-1, with D perhaps matching TRBD1 (5 bases). V lost 4 bases and J lost 8, with 16 bases in between. The CDR3 is 14 residues long. The V gene's germline CDR1 is SGDLS and CDR2 YYNGEE. This CDR3 reads CASSPSMQGYEQFF. The CDR3 DNA follows: TGTGCCAGCAGCCCTTCAATGCAGGGCTATGAGCAGTTCTTC.

The genes are TRBV4-2 and TRBJ1-5; 8 nucleotides agree with TRBD1. The V and J ends lost 3 bases and 3 bases, in that order; junction bases with no gene match: 4. There are 15 residues in the CDR3. CDR1 is LGHNA, CDR2 YNFKEQ, per germline. The CDR3 loop reads CASSQTGATNQPQHF. DNA of the CDR3: TGTGCCAGCAGCCAGACAGGGGCGACCAATCAGCCCCAGCATTTT.

The CDR3 region has the DNA TGCGCCAGCAGCCACCCGGGACGGACCTACGAGCAGTACTTC. Translated: CASSHPGRTYEQYF. The rearrangement links TRBV4-1 to TRBJ2-7; tentatively, D is TRBD1 or TRBD2 (5 bases each). V shed 3 bases and J shed 2 bases, with 11 bases lying between them. Germline CDR1 reads MGHRA; CDR2 reads YSYEKL. This CDR3 comprises 14 residues.

This sequence joins TRBV19 and TRBJ1-6, with 8 nucleotides matching TRBD1. After removal of 5 bases from V and 10 bases from J, the junction contained 4 bases not matched to a gene. Per the germline V gene, CDR1 is LNHDA and CDR2 is SQIVND (reference sequence). The CDR3 runs 13 residues. The CDR3 reads CASSDRGGSPLHF. CDR3 in DNA: TGTGCCAGTAGTGACAGGGGTGGCTCACCCCTCCACTTT.

In this sample, this clone turned up once. The rearrangement joins TRBV7-2 to TRBJ2-5; TRBD2 aligns across 8 bases. The V gene end was trimmed by 5 bases and the J gene end by 2 bases; junction bases not matched to a gene: 7. Germline CDR1 is SGHTA and CDR2 is FQGNSA. The CDR3 spans 15 residues. The chain's CDR3 is CASSTERGTQETQYF. The CDR3 coding sequence is TGTGCCAGCAGCACGGAGCGGGGGACTCAAGAGACCCAGTACTTC.

The CDR3: CAWSVQQGRGYTF. The CDR3, as DNA: TGTGCCTGGAGTGTACAACAAGGGAGAGGGTACACCTTC. This sequence joins TRBV30 and TRBJ1-2; D not certain. This CDR3 comprises 13 residues. CDR1 and CDR2 (germline): GTSNPN, SVGIG (reference sequence). Trimming removed 0 bases at V and 11 bases at J, with 16 bases between. Complete variable domain (other parts from reference TRBV30 and TRBJ1-2): SQTIHQWPATLVQPVGSPLSLECTVEGTSNPNLYWYRQAAGRGLQLLFYSVGIGQISSEVPQNLSASRPQDRQFILSSKKLLLSDSGFYLCAWSVQQGRGYTFGSGTRLTVV.

The CDR3 region is CASSLDPRDRYSYEQYF. Written as DNA, the CDR3 is TGTGCCAGCAGCTTAGATCCACGGGACCGCTATTCCTACGAGCAGTACTTC. V is TRBV11-2 and J is TRBJ2-7, with D possibly being TRBD1 or TRBD2 (5 bases each). Germline values: CDR1 SGHAT, CDR2 FQNNGV. Between the trimmed V and J ends, which lost 0 bases and 1 base, there was a span of 16 bases. This CDR3 is built from 17 residues.

V gene TRBV5-1 combines with J gene TRBJ1-5, with D unresolved. From germline, CDR1 is SGHRS and CDR2 YFSETQ. This CDR3 comprises 14 residues. V lost 0 bases and J 5 bases, leaving 9 bases between the germline ends. CDR3: CASSLGGTDQPQHF. The CDR3 coding sequence is TGCGCCAGCAGCTTGGGGGGTACCGATCAGCCCCAGCATTTT. Based on the CDR3 plus reference TRBV5-1 and TRBJ1-5, the full variable domain is KAGVTQTPRYLIKTRGQQVTLSCSPISGHRSVSWYQQTPGQGLQFLFEYFSETQRNKGNFPGRFSGRQFSNSRSEMNVSTLELGDSALYLCASSLGGTDQPQHFGDGTRLSIL.

The rearrangement links TRBV28 to TRBJ2-7; D remains unclear. V lost 5 bases to trimming and J lost 0 bases, with 8 bases between them. The CDR3 totals 13 residues. Germline CDR1 MDHEN, CDR2 SYDVKM. CDR3 DNA: TGTGCCAGCAGTCCGACCAGCTCCTACGAGCAGTACTTC. Translation gives CASSPTSSYEQYF.

The CDR3 DNA reads TGTGCCAGCAGTTCCCTTCGGGGGACTTACGGGGAGCTGTTTTTT. Its protein is CASSSLRGTYGELFF. The V and J genes are TRBV28 and TRBJ2-2, with D possibly being TRBD2 (6 bases). Germline V gives CDR1 MDHEN, CDR2 SYDVKM. V lost 4 bases and J lost 7, with 16 bases in between. This CDR3 has 15 amino acids.

This clone was seen only a few times. The chain recombines TRBV5-1 with TRBJ1-1; D is uncertain. With 1 base removed from V and 1 base from J, the gap between germline ends came to 8 bases. CDR3 size: 14 residues. Germline assignment: CDR1 SGHRS and CDR2 YFSETQ. The CDR3 sequence: CASSLTEPNTEAFF. The DNA of the CDR3 is TGCGCCAGCAGCTTGACGGAACCGAACACTGAAGCTTTCTTT.

The V call is TRBV9, the J call TRBJ2-3; a weak D match, TRBD2 (6 bases). CDR1 is SGDLS, CDR2 YYNGEE, per germline. This CDR3 spans 14 amino acids. The ends were cut back, 2 bases at V and 7 bases at J, with 14 bases in the middle. The CDR3: CASSVEGYSNTQYF. The CDR3 nucleotides are TGTGCCAGCAGCGTGGAGGGATACAGTAATACGCAGTATTTT.

The CDR3 region has the DNA TGTGCCAGCAGCGCGGGTCAAGGACTCTCCTACGAGCAGTACTTC. Translated: CASSAGQGLSYEQYF. The chain has TRBV9 and TRBJ2-7; maybe TRBD2 (5 bases). Trimming took off 3 bases at V and 0 bases at J, with 13 bases between the two ends. The CDR3 has 15 residues. Looked up from germline, CDR1 is SGDLS and CDR2 is YYNGEE.

This clone appeared a single time. This chain's CDR3 is CASGLVAPTVNYGYTF. The CDR3 nucleotides read TGTGCTAGTGGTTTGGTCGCCCCAACAGTCAACTATGGCTACACCTTC. The J gene is TRBJ1-2, the V gene TRBV12-5; no clear D gene. The CDR3 is 16 residues long. The V end lost 0 bases, the J end lost 2 bases, and 13 bases lay between the germline ends. CDR1 LGHNT and CDR2 FRNRAP come from the germline V gene.

V is TRBV4-2 and J is TRBJ2-5; maybe TRBD2 (5 bases). The CDR3 loop spans 14 amino acids. V was shortened by 1 base and J by 4 bases, with 10 bases between the two germline ends. Germline CDR1 and CDR2: LGHNA and YNFKEQ. The CDR3 DNA reads as TGTGCCAGCAGCCAAGGCCAGCGGCCAGAGACCCAGTACTTC. This gives the protein CASSQGQRPETQYF.